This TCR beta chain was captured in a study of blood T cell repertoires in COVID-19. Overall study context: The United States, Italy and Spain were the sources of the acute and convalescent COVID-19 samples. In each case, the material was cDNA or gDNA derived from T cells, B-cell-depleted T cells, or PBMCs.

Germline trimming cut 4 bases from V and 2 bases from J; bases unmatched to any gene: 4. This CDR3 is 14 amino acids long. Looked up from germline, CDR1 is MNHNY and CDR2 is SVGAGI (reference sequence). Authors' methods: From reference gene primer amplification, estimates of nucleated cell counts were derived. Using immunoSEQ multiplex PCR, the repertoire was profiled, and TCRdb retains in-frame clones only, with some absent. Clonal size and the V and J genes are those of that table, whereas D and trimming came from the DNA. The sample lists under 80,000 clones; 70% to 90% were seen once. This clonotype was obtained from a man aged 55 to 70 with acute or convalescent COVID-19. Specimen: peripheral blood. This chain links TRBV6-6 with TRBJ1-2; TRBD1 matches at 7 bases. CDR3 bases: TGTGCCAGCAGTTCCAAGACAGGGAACTATGGCTACACCTTC. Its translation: CASSSKTGNYGYTF.